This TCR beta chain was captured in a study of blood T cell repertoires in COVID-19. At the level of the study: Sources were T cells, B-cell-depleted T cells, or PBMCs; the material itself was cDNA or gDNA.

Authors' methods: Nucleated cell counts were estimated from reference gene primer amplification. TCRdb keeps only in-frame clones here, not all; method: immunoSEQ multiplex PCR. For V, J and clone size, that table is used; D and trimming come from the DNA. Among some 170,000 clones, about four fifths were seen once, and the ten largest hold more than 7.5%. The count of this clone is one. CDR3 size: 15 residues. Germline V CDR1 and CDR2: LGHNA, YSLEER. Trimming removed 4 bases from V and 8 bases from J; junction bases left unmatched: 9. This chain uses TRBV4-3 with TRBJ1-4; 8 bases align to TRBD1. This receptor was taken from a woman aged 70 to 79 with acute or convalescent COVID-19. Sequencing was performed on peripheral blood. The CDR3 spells CASSPIGQGGEKLFF. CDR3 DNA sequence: TGCGCCAGCAGCCCCATCGGACAGGGAGGGGAAAAACTGTTTTTT.